What follows describes a single TCR beta chain. Its matching antigen is unknown. Sample treatment: oral pan-JAK inhibitor, 5-10 mg twice daily. RNA extraction and reverse transcription yielded cDNA as sequencing template. Clones were read by immunoSEQ multiplex PCR, and TCRdb kept only the in-frame ones, dropping some. The table includes 90,000 or so clones, 44% detected once. The CDR3 is made up of 15 amino acids. V shed 2 bases and J shed 2 bases, with 12 bases lying between them. CDR1 is LGHNA and CDR2 is YNFKEQ in the germline V gene. This record comes from a study of CD8+ T cells in alopecia areata. As for the study in general: Treatment of the treated patients consisted of oral tofacitinib, 5 to 10 mg twice daily. Patients remained on tofacitinib for 6 to 18 months and then went 6 months without it. Study results and limitations: Lesional scalp displayed greater clonality than normal scalp, most notably in alopecia totalis/universalis. Scalp clonality, together with expanded CD8+ clones among the top 100, fell significantly with tofacitinib.

V usage is TRBV4-2 and J usage is TRBJ1-2; D not certain. This TCR was sampled from a human donor with alopecia areata. Material: CD8+ T cells sorted from blood, obtained at week 24, from a patient treated with tofacitinib. Here the CDR3 DNA reads TGTGCCAGCAGCCAAAGATGGGCCGGCAACTATGGCTACACCTTC. Its protein is CASSQRWAGNYGYTF.